The next 2 T cell receptor beta chains were all read from a single sample in a study of blood T cells in healthy people across ages. The second PCR ran about 6 to 11 cycles with a sample-barcoded 5' primer and J-beta primers. A single record per CDR3 protein comes from TCRdb applying MiXCR to the 5' RACE reads. The sample includes around 1,800,000 distinct CDR3 sequences, roughly two fifths of them seen just once. Material: blood. These receptors came from a human donor in good health.

This rearrangement joins TRBV20-1 to TRBJ2-1, with a tentative D call TRBD1 (6 bases). Germline values: CDR1 DFQATT, CDR2 SNEGSKA (reference sequence). V lost 3 bases and J lost 7, with 25 bases in between. This CDR3 contains 17 residues. CDR3 loop: CSARPSRGARGGNEQFF. The CDR3 nucleotides are TGCAGTGCTAGGCCATCTCGTGGGGCCAGGGGCGGGAATGAGCAGTTCTTC.

A few counts support this clonotype. The V call is TRBV5-1, the J call TRBJ1-1; 10 bases line up with TRBD1. There are 14 residues in the CDR3. Unmatched junction bases numbered 2, after V lost 3 bases and J lost 3 bases. Germline loops: CDR1 SGHRS, CDR2 YFSETQ. The CDR3 DNA reads as TGCGCCAGCAGCTGGGGGACAGGGGACACTGAAGCTTTCTTT. Its translation: CASSWGTGDTEAFF.